This paragraph reports one T cell receptor (beta chain). The target antigen is unknown. The CDR3 is made up of 13 amino acids. V shed 11 bases and J shed 4 bases, with 17 bases lying between them. CDR1 is SEHNR, CDR2 FQNEAQ, per germline (reference sequence). The PCR employed 60 Vbeta primers together with 13 Jbeta primers. Clones were sequenced by immunoSEQ multiplex PCR, and TCRdb holds only the in-frame ones, with some missing. The data contain approximately 37,000 clones, 80% of them singletons. These data belong to a study of cytomegalovirus exposure and HLA in healthy donors. Regarding the study as a whole: Serostatus for CMV was the only available immune exposure information. Common viral pathogens (according to a later analysis) appeared linked to several of the most significant clusters.

The TCR originated in a male donor in good health and CMV-seronegative. The sequencing sample was made of PBMCs. The chain joins TRBV7-9 to TRBJ1-1; D is possibly TRBD1 (6 bases). The CDR3 loop is CAGEGVMGTEAFF. CDR3 nucleotide sequence: TGTGCCGGCGAGGGGGTAATGGGCACTGAAGCTTTCTTT. The variable domain in full, completed from reference TRBV7-9 and TRBJ1-1, reads DTGVSQNPRHKITKRGQNVTFRCDPISEHNRLYWYRQTLGQGPEFLTYFQNEAQLEKSRLLSDRFSAERPKGSFSTLEIQRTEQGDSAMYLCAGEGVMGTEAFFGQGTRLTVV.